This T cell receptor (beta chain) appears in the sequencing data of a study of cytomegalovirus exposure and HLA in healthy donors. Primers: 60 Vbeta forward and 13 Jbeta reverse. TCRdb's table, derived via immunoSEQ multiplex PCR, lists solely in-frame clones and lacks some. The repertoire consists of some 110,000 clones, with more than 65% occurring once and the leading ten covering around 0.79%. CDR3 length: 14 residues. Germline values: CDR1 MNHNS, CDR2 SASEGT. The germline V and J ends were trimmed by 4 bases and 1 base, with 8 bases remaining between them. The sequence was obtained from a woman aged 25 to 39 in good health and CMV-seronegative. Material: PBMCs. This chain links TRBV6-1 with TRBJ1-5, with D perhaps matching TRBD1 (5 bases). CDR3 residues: CASSGDSSNQPQHF. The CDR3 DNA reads TGTGCCAGCAGTGGAGACAGCAGCAATCAGCCCCAGCATTTT.